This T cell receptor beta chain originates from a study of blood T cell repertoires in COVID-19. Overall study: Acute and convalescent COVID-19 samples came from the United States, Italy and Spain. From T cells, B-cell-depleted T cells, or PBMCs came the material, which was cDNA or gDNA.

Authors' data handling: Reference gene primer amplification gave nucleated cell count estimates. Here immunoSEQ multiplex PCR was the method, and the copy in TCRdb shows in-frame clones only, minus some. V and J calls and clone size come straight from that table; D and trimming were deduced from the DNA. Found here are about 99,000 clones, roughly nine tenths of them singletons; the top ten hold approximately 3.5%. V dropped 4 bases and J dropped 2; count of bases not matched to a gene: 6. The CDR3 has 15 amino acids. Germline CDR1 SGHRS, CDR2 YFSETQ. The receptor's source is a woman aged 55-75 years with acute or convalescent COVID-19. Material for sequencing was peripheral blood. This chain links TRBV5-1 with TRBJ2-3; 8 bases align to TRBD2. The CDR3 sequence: CASSVGGRSTDTQYF. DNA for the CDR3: TGCGCCAGCAGCGTTGGCGGGAGGTCCACAGATACGCAGTATTTT.